A single sample is the source of the 26 T cell receptor beta chains below, sequenced in a study of T cell repertoires in cytomegalovirus infection. TCRdb reanalysed the reads using MiXCR and keeps one entry per CDR3 protein. The profile shows 680,000 or so distinct CDR3 sequences, 35% to 45% of them singletons. The sample was PBMCs. Source of these receptors: a human donor in good health (CMV status not recorded). Some clones in this sample may be carry-over from other donors' samples.

This rearrangement joins TRBV20-1 to TRBJ2-2; 7 bases fit TRBD2. CDR3 length: 16 residues. The V segment lost 0 bases and the J segment 4 bases; nucleotides outside the gene matches: 8. Germline V CDR1 and CDR2: DFQATT, SNEGSKA (reference sequence). In DNA form, the CDR3 reads TGCAGTGCTAGAGATCGATCACGCGGGAGCACCGGGGAGCTGTTTTTT. It translates to CSARDRSRGSTGELFF.

This clonotype was seen a handful of times. The V and J genes are TRBV14 and TRBJ1-1; D perhaps matches TRBD1 (5 bases). The V end lost 4 bases, the J end lost 7 bases, and 22 bases lay between the germline ends. CDR1 and CDR2 from the germline V gene are SGHDN and FVKESK. This CDR3 is built from 16 residues. The CDR3 sequence: CASSLILGGTGLEAFF. CDR3 DNA: TGTGCCAGCAGCCTCATCCTTGGGGGGACTGGGCTTGAAGCTTTCTTT.

This clonotype was seen more than once but under ten times. The V call is TRBV6-5, the J call TRBJ2-2; D gene ambiguous. Germline CDR1 is MNHEY and CDR2 is SVGAGI. Trimming took off 7 bases at V and 7 bases at J, with 13 bases between the two ends. The CDR3 runs 13 residues. This CDR3 is CASKSRGVGELFF. For the CDR3, the DNA is TGTGCCAGCAAAAGTCGCGGTGTCGGGGAGCTGTTTTTT.

This clonotype was recorded a few times. The chain recombines TRBV5-4 with TRBJ2-1; D unresolved. The length of the CDR3 is 14 residues. CDR1 is SGHNT, CDR2 YYREEE, per germline (reference sequence). V was pared by 4 bases and J by 0 bases, with 8 bases between. CDR3 sequence (DNA): TGTGCCAGCAGCGACAAGAGCTCCTACAATGAGCAGTTCTTC. As protein: CASSDKSSYNEQFF.

V usage is TRBV4-1 and J usage is TRBJ1-2; TRBD1 matches at 7 bases. The CDR3 runs 15 residues. Trimming took 10 bases from V and 1 from J; bases not matched to a gene: 12. The germline gives CDR1 MGHRA, CDR2 YSYEKL. This chain's CDR3 is CATQPEQGFNYGYTF. The CDR3, as DNA: TGCGCCACCCAGCCCGAACAGGGGTTTAACTATGGCTACACCTTC.

There are a few counts of this clonotype. The rearrangement links TRBV27 to TRBJ1-6; possible D gene TRBD1, 5 bases. V was clipped by 6 bases and J by 9 bases, with 18 bases between them. The germline V gene encodes CDR1 MNHEY and CDR2 SMNVEV (reference sequence). The CDR3 has 15 amino acids. The DNA for the CDR3 is TGTGCCAGCAGCCTTCGACAGTTAGGCGGTTCACCCCTCCACTTT. Amino acid sequence: CASSLRQLGGSPLHF.

This clonotype was seen only a few times. The chain joins TRBV7-2 to TRBJ2-4; D call uncertain. CDR3 size: 12 residues. Germline CDR1 SGHTA, CDR2 FQGNSA. V dropped 2 bases and J dropped 9 bases, with 8 bases sitting between them. The CDR3 protein is CASSLWYGIQYF. The CDR3 coding sequence is TGTGCCAGCAGCTTATGGTATGGCATTCAGTACTTC. Together with reference TRBV7-2 and TRBJ2-4, the CDR3 gives the full variable domain: GAGVSQSPSNKVTEKGKDVELRCDPISGHTALYWYRQSLGQGLEFLIYFQGNSAPDKSGLPSDRFSAERTGGSVSTLTIQRTQQEDSAVYLCASSLWYGIQYFGAGTRLSVL.

This clonotype has just one count. The CDR3 loop reads CESSQSTVTSVGVQYF. The DNA for the CDR3 is TGCGAGAGCAGCCAATCCACCGTGACTAGCGTGGGGGTGCAGTATTTT. V usage is TRBV4-1 and J usage is TRBJ2-3; TRBD2 aligns across 8 bases. The CDR3 runs 16 residues. Germline CDR1 and CDR2: MGHRA and YSYEKL.

This clonotype was observed a handful of times. V usage is TRBV7-3 and J usage is TRBJ2-1; D may be TRBD1 (6 bases). The CDR3 sequence is 13 residues long. The V end lost 5 bases, the J end lost 5 bases, and 10 bases lay between the germline ends. Germline CDR1 SGHTA, CDR2 FQGTGA. CDR3 loop: CASSAGQNNEQFF. CDR3 bases: TGTGCCAGCAGCGCAGGACAGAACAATGAGCAGTTCTTC.

Concerning this clonotype itself: One end of the junction is discordant with germline, which a read error may explain. The rearrangement joins TRBV28 to TRBJ1-1; TRBD1 matches 7 bases. CDR3 length: 15 amino acids. Germline values: CDR1 MDHEN, CDR2 SYDVKM. The DNA for the CDR3 is TGTGACAGCAGCCCCGAAGGGGGCTCCAACACTGAAGCTTTCTTT. Its translation: CDSSPEGGSNTEAFF.

This clonotype was observed at least ten times. The chain uses TRBV7-2 and TRBJ2-1; possible D gene TRBD2, 5 bases. The germline V gene encodes CDR1 SGHTA and CDR2 FQGNSA. The CDR3 runs to 13 residues. Trimming cost V 6 bases and J 3 bases, with 9 bases left between them. Here the CDR3 reads CASRPRDYNEQFF. CDR3 sequence (DNA): TGTGCCAGCAGACCCCGGGACTACAATGAGCAGTTCTTC.

The V and J genes are TRBV25-1 and TRBJ2-3; D gene uncertain. V dropped 4 bases and J dropped 5 bases, with 13 bases sitting between them. The CDR3 extends over 14 amino acids. Per the germline V gene, CDR1 is MGHDK and CDR2 is SYGVNS. CDR3 sequence reads: CASSVGWAGDTQYF. The CDR3 DNA sequence: TGTGCCAGCAGTGTCGGATGGGCAGGAGATACGCAGTATTTT.

As for this clonotype: A read error may produce the germline difference seen at one junction end. This CDR3 reads CASSWNVDTAAFF. The CDR3 nucleotides read TGTGCCAGCAGTTGGAACGTGGACACTGCAGCTTTCTTT. The chain carries TRBV28 and TRBJ1-1; D perhaps matches TRBD1 (5 bases). Germline V lookup: CDR1 MDHEN, CDR2 SYDVKM. The CDR3 loop spans 13 amino acids. Together with reference TRBV28 and TRBJ1-1, the CDR3 gives the full variable domain: DVKVTQSSRYLVKRTGEKVFLECVQDMDHENMFWYRQDPGLGLRLIYFSYDVKMKEKGDIPEGYSVSREKKERFSLILESASTNQTSMYLCASSWNVDTAAFFGQGTRLTVV.

This clonotype showed up just a few times. The chain combines TRBV5-1 with TRBJ1-6; maybe TRBD1 (6 bases). The CDR3 length is 15 residues. The V gene's germline CDR1 is SGHRS and CDR2 YFSETQ. Between the trimmed V and J ends, which lost 0 bases and 5 bases, there was a span of 9 bases. The DNA for the CDR3 is TGCGCCAGCAGCTTGGACAGGGTCGATAATTCACCCCTCCACTTT. Translation gives CASSLDRVDNSPLHF.

In regard to this clonotype: The junction and the germline gene differ at one end; a read error may be behind it. The rearrangement joins TRBV7-7 to TRBJ2-3; 10 positions match TRBD1. The CDR3 has 15 amino acids. Germline CDR1 SSHAT, CDR2 FNYEAQ (reference sequence). The CDR3 coding sequence is TGTGCTAGCAGCCCGGGACAGGGGAGCACAGATACGCCGTATTTT. It codes for CASSPGQGSTDTPYF.

This chain joins TRBV7-6 and TRBJ1-3; TRBD1 might be the D (5 bases). Germline V lookup: CDR1 SGHVS, CDR2 FNYEAQ. The CDR3 spans 18 residues. Deletions cut 4 bases from V and 6 bases from J, with 25 bases between. CDR3 protein: CASSSPVLRDGVVNTIYF. CDR3 nucleotide sequence: TGTGCCAGCAGCTCCCCGGTCCTCCGGGACGGTGTAGTAAACACCATATATTTT.

CDR3 sequence (DNA): TGCGCCAGCAGCCTGTGGGGGCATGGCGGGGAGCTGTTTTTT. Its protein product is CASSLWGHGGELFF. The V and J genes are TRBV23-1 and TRBJ2-2; D is possibly TRBD1 (6 bases). TRBV23-1 is an ORF, and what it does is uncertain. The CDR3 loop spans 14 amino acids. V lost 6 bases and J 7 bases, leaving 15 bases between the germline ends.

The rearrangement joins TRBV28 to TRBJ1-5; TRBD1 aligns across 9 bases. The CDR3 runs 16 residues. After removal of 2 bases from V and 1 base from J, the junction contained 3 bases not matched to a gene. The germline V gene has CDR1 MDHEN and CDR2 SYDVKM. The CDR3 coding sequence is TGTGCCAGCAGTTTAGCAGGACAGGGGAGCAATCAGCCCCAGCATTTT. Translating it yields CASSLAGQGSNQPQHF.

This clonotype showed up just a few times. V gene TRBV28 combines with J gene TRBJ1-1, with D maybe TRBD1 (5 bases). The length of the CDR3 is 15 residues. Germline V gives CDR1 MDHEN, CDR2 SYDVKM. V gave up 2 bases and J gave up 0 bases, with 10 bases separating them. In nucleotides, the CDR3 is TGTGCCAGCAGTTTAAGGGGTCCGTTGAACACTGAAGCTTTCTTT. Its protein product is CASSLRGPLNTEAFF.

This chain uses TRBV4-1 with TRBJ1-1, with D hard to call. Germline V lookup: CDR1 MGHRA, CDR2 YSYEKL. This CDR3 spans 13 amino acids. Trimming stripped 3 bases from V and 1 base from J, with 6 bases between. As DNA, the CDR3 is TGCGCCAGCAGCCAGCCCCCGAACACTGAAGCTTTCTTT. Translation: CASSQPPNTEAFF.

This clonotype was recorded many times. The chain employs TRBV7-9 and TRBJ2-1, with 10 bases lining up with TRBD2. The junction had 9 bases not matched to a gene; V was cut back by 5 bases and J by 5 bases. In germline, CDR1 is SEHNR, CDR2 FQNEAQ (reference sequence). The CDR3 contains 16 residues. The DNA of the CDR3 is TGTGCCAGCAGCATCCCGACTAGCGGGCCCGACAATGAGCAGTTCTTC. Translated, it gives CASSIPTSGPDNEQFF.

This clonotype came up a few times. The chain links TRBV7-6 to TRBJ1-1, with a tentative D call TRBD1 (5 bases). V was cut by 5 bases and J by 4 bases, with 17 bases left in between. The CDR3 contains 15 residues. Germline V gene lookup returns CDR1 SGHVS and CDR2 FNYEAQ. Here the CDR3 reads CASSRGTYSTTEAFF. CDR3 coding DNA: TGTGCCAGCAGCCGCGGGACCTACTCCACCACTGAAGCTTTCTTT.

The chain couples TRBV19 to TRBJ1-4; D ambiguous. CDR1 is LNHDA, CDR2 SQIVND, per germline (reference sequence). The V end was cut by 3 bases, the J end by 11 bases, with 13 bases between. The CDR3 has 13 residues. The CDR3 is CASSIPPEWKLFF. For the CDR3, the DNA is TGTGCCAGTAGTATTCCGCCCGAGTGGAAACTGTTTTTT.

The count of this clonotype is one. This chain connects TRBV18 to TRBJ1-6, with D possibly TRBD1 on 6 matching bases. Germline CDR1 is KGHSH and CDR2 is LQKENI. V was pared by 8 bases and J by 7 bases, with 15 bases between. There are 14 residues in the CDR3. The CDR3 is CASQLDSGNSPLHF. The CDR3 nucleotides read TGTGCCAGCCAGTTGGACAGCGGGAATTCACCCCTCCACTTT. Combining the CDR3 with reference TRBV18 and TRBJ1-6 gives the whole variable domain NAGVMQNPRHLVRRRGQEARLRCSPMKGHSHVYWYRQLPEEGLKFMVYLQKENIIDESGMPKERFSAEFPKEGPSILRIQQVVRGDSAAYFCASQLDSGNSPLHFGNGTRLTVT.

A few counts support this clonotype. This chain connects TRBV6-1 to TRBJ2-1, with 11 positions matching TRBD2. CDR1 and CDR2 (germline): MNHNS, SASEGT. The trim removed 5 bases at V and 0 bases at J, leaving 15 bases unmatched. CDR3 length equals 20 residues. CDR3 amino acids: CASSYLSGTSGSPSYNEQFF. CDR3 coding DNA: TGTGCCAGCAGTTACCTTAGCGGGACTAGCGGATCGCCCTCCTACAATGAGCAGTTCTTC.

As for this clonotype: A junction boundary mismatches the germline segment, possibly from a read error. The gene calls are TRBV10-3 and TRBJ2-2; D might be TRBD2 (5 bases). Germline V gene lookup returns CDR1 ENHRY and CDR2 SYGVKD. The CDR3 consists of 15 residues. For the CDR3, the DNA is TGTGCCAGCAGTTTACGGCAAACGAACACCGGGGAGCTGTTGTTT. This encodes CASSLRQTNTGELLF.